The following is a T cell receptor beta chain sequence with its context. Its antigen is undetermined. CDR1 and CDR2 from the germline V gene are MGHRA and YSYEKL. Trimming took 4 bases from V and 4 from J, leaving 17 bases between them. The CDR3 is 16 residues long. Cells designated naive CD8 were CD45RO-negative and were positively selected for CCR7, with terminally differentiated effector memory CD45RA+ cells excluded. Within Nashville, Tennessee resided all donors, each a Caucasian adult. Measured with immunoSEQ multiplex PCR; TCRdb has only the in-frame clones, and not every one. This sample has around 620,000 clones, with 85% to 95% found just once. These data originate in a study of shared clonotypes between healthy human individuals. In the study overall: The study used three CD4 naive, three CD4 memory, two CD8 naive and one CD8 memory plate per donor. Notes on the study in general: Incomplete sequencing of sorted subsets was indicated by rarefaction despite large depth.

This chain connects TRBV4-1 to TRBJ1-5; tentatively, D is TRBD1 (6 bases). Sequencing used naive CD8+ T cells sorted from blood. The origin of this receptor is a woman in her 30s in good health. Here the CDR3 reads CASSPRQAVMNQPQHF. As DNA, the CDR3 is TGCGCCAGCAGCCCTCGACAGGCGGTTATGAATCAGCCCCAGCATTTT.